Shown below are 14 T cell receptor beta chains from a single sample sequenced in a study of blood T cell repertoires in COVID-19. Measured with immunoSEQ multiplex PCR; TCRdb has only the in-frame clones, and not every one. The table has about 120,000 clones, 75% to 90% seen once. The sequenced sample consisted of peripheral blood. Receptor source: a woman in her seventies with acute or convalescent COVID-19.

CDR3 sequence (DNA): TGTGCCAGCAGTTATTCAGGCTTTAACTATGGCTACACCTTC. Its protein is CASSYSGFNYGYTF. This rearrangement joins TRBV27 to TRBJ1-2, with no clear D. V dropped 4 bases and J dropped 1 base, with 10 bases sitting between them. Per the germline V gene, CDR1 is MNHEY and CDR2 is SMNVEV (reference sequence). The CDR3 is 14 amino acids.

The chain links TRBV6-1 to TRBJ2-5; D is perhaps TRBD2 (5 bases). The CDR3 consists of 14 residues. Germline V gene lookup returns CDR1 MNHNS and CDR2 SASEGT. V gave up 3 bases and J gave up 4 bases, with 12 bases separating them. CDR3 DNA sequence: TGTGCCAGCAGTGAGCCGGGGTTCCCAGAGACCCAGTACTTC. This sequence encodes CASSEPGFPETQYF.

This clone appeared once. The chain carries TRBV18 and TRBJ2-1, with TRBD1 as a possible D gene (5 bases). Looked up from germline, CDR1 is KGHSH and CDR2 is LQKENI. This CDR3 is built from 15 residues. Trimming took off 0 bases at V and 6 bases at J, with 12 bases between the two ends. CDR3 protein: CASSPPGQVGNEQFF. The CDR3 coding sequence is TGTGCCAGCTCACCACCGGGGCAGGTTGGCAATGAGCAGTTCTTC.

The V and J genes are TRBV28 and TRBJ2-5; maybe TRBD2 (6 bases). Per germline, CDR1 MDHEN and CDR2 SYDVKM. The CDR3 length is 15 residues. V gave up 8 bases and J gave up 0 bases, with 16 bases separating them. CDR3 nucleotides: TGTGCCAGCCACTTGGGGGGAAGGGACCAAGAGACCCAGTACTTC. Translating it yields CASHLGGRDQETQYF.

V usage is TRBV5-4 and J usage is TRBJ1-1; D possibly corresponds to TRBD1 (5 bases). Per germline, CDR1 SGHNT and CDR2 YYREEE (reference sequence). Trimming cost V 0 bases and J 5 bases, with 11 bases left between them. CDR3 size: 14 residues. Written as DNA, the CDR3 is TGTGCCAGCAGCTTGGGGGGAAAGGGGACTGAAGCTTTCTTT. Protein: CASSLGGKGTEAFF.

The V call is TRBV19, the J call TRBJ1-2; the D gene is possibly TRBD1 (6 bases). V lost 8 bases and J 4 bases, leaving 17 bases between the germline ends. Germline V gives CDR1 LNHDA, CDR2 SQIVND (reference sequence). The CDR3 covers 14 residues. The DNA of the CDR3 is TGTGCCAGTGTATCTACAGGGATGACCTATGGCTACACCTTC. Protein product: CASVSTGMTYGYTF.

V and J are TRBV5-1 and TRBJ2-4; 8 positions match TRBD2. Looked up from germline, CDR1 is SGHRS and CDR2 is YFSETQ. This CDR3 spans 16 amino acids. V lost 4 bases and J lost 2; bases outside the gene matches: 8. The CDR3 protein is CASSPGGGETKNIQYF. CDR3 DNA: TGCGCCAGCAGCCCGGGGGGGGGCGAGACCAAAAACATTCAGTACTTC.

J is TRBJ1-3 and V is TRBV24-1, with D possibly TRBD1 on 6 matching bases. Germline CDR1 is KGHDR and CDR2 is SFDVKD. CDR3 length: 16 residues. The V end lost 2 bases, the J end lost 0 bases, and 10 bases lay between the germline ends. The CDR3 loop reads CATSDSTGLSGNTIYF. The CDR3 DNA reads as TGTGCCACCAGTGATTCGACAGGTCTCTCTGGAAACACCATATATTTT.

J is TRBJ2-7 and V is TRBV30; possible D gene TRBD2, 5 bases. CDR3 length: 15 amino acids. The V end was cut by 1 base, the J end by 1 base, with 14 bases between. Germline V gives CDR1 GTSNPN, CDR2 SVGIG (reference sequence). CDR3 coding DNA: TGTGCCTGGAGTGGCGGGTTTGGGTTGTCCTACGAGCAGTACTTC. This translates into CAWSGGFGLSYEQYF. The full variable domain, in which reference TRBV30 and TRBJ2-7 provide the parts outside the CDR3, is SQTIHQWPATLVQPVGSPLSLECTVEGTSNPNLYWYRQAAGRGLQLLFYSVGIGQISSEVPQNLSASRPQDRQFILSSKKLLLSDSGFYLCAWSGGFGLSYEQYFGPGTRLTVT.

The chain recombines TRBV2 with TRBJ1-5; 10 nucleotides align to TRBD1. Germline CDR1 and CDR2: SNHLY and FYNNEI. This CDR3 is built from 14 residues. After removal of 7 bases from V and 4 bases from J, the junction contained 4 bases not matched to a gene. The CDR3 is CASMDRGGNQPQHF. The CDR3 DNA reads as TGTGCCAGCATGGACAGGGGGGGAAATCAGCCCCAGCATTTT.

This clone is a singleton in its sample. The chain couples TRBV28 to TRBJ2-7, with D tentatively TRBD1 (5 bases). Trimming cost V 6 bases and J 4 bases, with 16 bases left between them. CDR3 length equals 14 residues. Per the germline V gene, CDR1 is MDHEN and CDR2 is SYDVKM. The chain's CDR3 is CASSTSAGLYEQYF. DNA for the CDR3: TGTGCCAGCAGCACATCCGCAGGGTTATACGAGCAGTACTTC.

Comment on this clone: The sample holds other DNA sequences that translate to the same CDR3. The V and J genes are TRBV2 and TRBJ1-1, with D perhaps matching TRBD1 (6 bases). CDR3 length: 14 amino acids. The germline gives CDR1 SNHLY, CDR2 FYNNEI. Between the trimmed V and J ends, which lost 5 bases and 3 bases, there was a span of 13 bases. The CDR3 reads CASSKQGGDTEAFF. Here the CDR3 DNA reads TGTGCCAGCAGTAAACAGGGTGGGGACACTGAAGCTTTCTTT.

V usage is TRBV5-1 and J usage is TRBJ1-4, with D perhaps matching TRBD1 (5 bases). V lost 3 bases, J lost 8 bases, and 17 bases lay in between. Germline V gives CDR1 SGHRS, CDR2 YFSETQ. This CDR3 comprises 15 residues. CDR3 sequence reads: CASSSGRQGGEKLFF. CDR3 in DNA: TGCGCCAGCAGCTCCGGACGGCAGGGAGGAGAAAAACTGTTTTTT.

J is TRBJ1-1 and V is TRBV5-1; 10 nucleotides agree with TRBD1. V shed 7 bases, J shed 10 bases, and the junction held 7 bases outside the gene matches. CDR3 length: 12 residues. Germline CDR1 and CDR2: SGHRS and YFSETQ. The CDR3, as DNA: TGCGCCAGCGGGGACAGGGGCTTGGGAGCTTTCTTT. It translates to CASGDRGLGAFF. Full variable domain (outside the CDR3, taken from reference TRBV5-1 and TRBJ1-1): KAGVTQTPRYLIKTRGQQVTLSCSPISGHRSVSWYQQTPGQGLQFLFEYFSETQRNKGNFPGRFSGRQFSNSRSEMNVSTLELGDSALYLCASGDRGLGAFFGQGTRLTVV.